The 14 T cell receptor beta chains listed next were all sequenced from one sample in a study of blood T cell repertoires in COVID-19. The data were produced by immunoSEQ multiplex PCR, yet TCRdb's version contains in-frame clones alone and is incomplete. The table includes 100,000 or so clones, about 83% detected once. Input material: peripheral blood. The receptor source for this set is a man between 65 and 80 years old with active or convalescent COVID-19.

This sequence joins TRBV5-1 and TRBJ1-5; 10 nucleotides align to TRBD1. V dropped 4 bases and J dropped 7; count of bases not matched to a gene: 5. Germline lookup yields CDR1 SGHRS and CDR2 YFSETQ. This CDR3 has 14 residues. The CDR3 DNA reads TGCGCCAGCAGCCCAGGGACAGGGGAACAGCCCCAGCATTTT. Translation gives CASSPGTGEQPQHF.

This clone was seen a few times. CDR3 amino acids: CASSSTGGSDSPLHF. DNA of the CDR3: TGTGCCAGCAGCTCCACAGGGGGCAGTGATTCACCCCTCCACTTT. The chain is built from TRBV7-2 and TRBJ1-6; 9 positions match TRBD1. Germline V CDR1 and CDR2: SGHTA, FQGNSA. The CDR3 totals 15 residues. Trimming took 4 bases from V and 8 from J; bases not matched to a gene: 6.

The V gene is TRBV5-1, the J gene TRBJ2-1, with D tentatively TRBD1 (5 bases). This CDR3 is built from 15 residues. The ends were cut back, 0 bases at V and 4 bases at J, with 11 bases in the middle. Germline V gene data show CDR1 as SGHRS and CDR2 as YFSETQ. This CDR3 is CASSLEGDPYNEQFF. The DNA of the CDR3 is TGCGCCAGCAGCTTGGAAGGGGATCCGTACAATGAGCAGTTCTTC.

The CDR3 DNA follows: TGTGCCAGCAACAATGAGGGGGCGCTGGGTGAAAAACTGTTTTTT. It yields the protein CASNNEGALGEKLFF. The genes are TRBV9 and TRBJ1-4; 7 bases fit TRBD1. With 6 bases clipped from V and 7 bases from J, the junction kept 12 bases outside the gene matches. The CDR3 loop spans 15 amino acids. CDR1 and CDR2 (germline): SGDLS, YYNGEE.

This clone appeared once. The rearrangement joins TRBV28 to TRBJ1-2; no clear D. Deletions cut 2 bases from V and 7 bases from J, with 14 bases between. The germline V gene encodes CDR1 MDHEN and CDR2 SYDVKM. The CDR3 contains 14 residues. This CDR3 is CASSLGGISSGYTF. CDR3 nucleotides: TGTGCCAGCAGTTTAGGTGGCATTTCTTCTGGCTACACCTTC.

The chain couples TRBV30 to TRBJ1-5; D gene unclear. The CDR3 has 13 residues. V shed 2 bases and J shed 7 bases, with 12 bases lying between them. Germline V gene sequence: CDR1 GTSNPN, CDR2 SVGIG (reference sequence). The CDR3 spells CAWSPMAGQPQHF. CDR3 DNA: TGTGCCTGGAGTCCAATGGCCGGGCAGCCCCAGCATTTT.

There are a few counts of this clone. This sequence joins TRBV7-9 and TRBJ2-7, with D perhaps TRBD2 (5 bases). Germline CDR1 SEHNR, CDR2 FQNEAQ (reference sequence). Deletions cut 5 bases from V and 6 bases from J, with 11 bases between. The CDR3 totals 12 residues. For the CDR3, the DNA is TGTGCCAGCAGCCAAGGACTTGCCGAGCAGTACTTC. This sequence encodes CASSQGLAEQYF.

This sequence joins TRBV5-5 and TRBJ2-2, with D possibly being TRBD2 (5 bases). The V end lost 3 bases, the J end lost 9 bases, and 15 bases lay between the germline ends. This CDR3 comprises 14 residues. Germline CDR1 and CDR2: SGHKS and YYEKEE (reference sequence). In DNA form, the CDR3 reads TGTGCCAGCAGCTCGATAGGAGGAACGCGGGAGCTGTTTTTT. Its translation is CASSSIGGTRELFF.

This rearrangement joins TRBV6-5 to TRBJ1-2, with D possibly matching TRBD1 (6 bases). Trimming removed 6 bases from V and 10 bases from J, with 24 bases in between. CDR1 is MNHEY, CDR2 SVGAGI, per germline. The CDR3 is 15 residues long. CDR3 in amino acids: CASSPGAAGGHIYTF. CDR3 DNA: TGTGCCAGCAGCCCCGGGGCGGCCGGGGGGCATATCTACACCTTC.

The V and J genes are TRBV2 and TRBJ1-2; 7 positions agree with TRBD1. CDR1 and CDR2 from the germline V gene are SNHLY and FYNNEI. Trimming at V came to 6 bases and at J to 3 bases, leaving 13 bases not matched to a gene. This CDR3 contains 16 residues. The CDR3 region is CASSEPRDSADYGYTF. The DNA for the CDR3 is TGTGCCAGCAGCGAGCCCCGGGACAGTGCGGACTATGGCTACACCTTC.

J is TRBJ2-2 and V is TRBV11-3; the D gene is possibly TRBD2 (5 bases). The germline CDR1 and CDR2 sequences are SGHNT and YENEEA. V was clipped by 5 bases and J by 6 bases, with 10 bases between them. The CDR3 runs to 13 residues. The CDR3 sequence: CASSRTGAGELFF. Here the CDR3 DNA reads TGTGCCAGCAGCCGGACCGGGGCCGGGGAGCTGTTTTTT.

A single count supports this clone. This sequence joins TRBV4-1 and TRBJ1-5; the D gene is possibly TRBD1 (6 bases). Germline CDR1 is MGHRA and CDR2 is YSYEKL. The CDR3 has 16 amino acids. V was pared by 3 bases and J by 1 base, with 13 bases between. CDR3 in DNA: TGCGCCAGCAGCCAGGAATTAGACAGGAGCAATCAGCCCCAGCATTTT. It encodes CASSQELDRSNQPQHF.

This chain connects TRBV3-1 (or the pseudogene TRBV3-2) to TRBJ2-5, with 12 bases aligning to TRBD2. Looked up from germline, CDR1 is LGHDT and CDR2 is YNNKEL (reference sequence). V lost 4 bases, J lost 5 bases, and 8 bases stayed unmatched. There are 16 residues in the CDR3. The CDR3 reads CASSPLAGGLRETQYF. In DNA, the CDR3 is TGTGCCAGCAGCCCCCTAGCGGGGGGGCTTAGGGAGACCCAGTACTTC.

The gene calls are TRBV10-3 and TRBJ2-5; D possibly corresponds to TRBD1 (5 bases). Trimming removed 6 bases from V and 4 bases from J, with 9 bases in between. The germline gives CDR1 ENHRY, CDR2 SYGVKD. The CDR3 consists of 12 residues. This chain's CDR3 is CAIREGAETQYF. The CDR3 DNA reads TGTGCCATCAGGGAAGGGGCAGAGACCCAGTACTTC.